The 10 T cell receptor beta chains below come from one sample, sequenced in a study of T-cell memory formation after mild COVID-19. MiXCR, run by TCRdb on the 5' RACE reads, gives a single entry per CDR3 protein. The sample carries 550,000 to 700,000 distinct CDR3 sequences, roughly 18% recorded once. The sample was PBMCs or a T cell subset sorted from them (not recorded which). All receptors derive from an adult woman who had mild COVID-19 (a few samples of this study predate the infection). Cell type and time point are not known.

With regard to this clonotype: Sequence at one end of the junction differs from germline and may be a read error. The chain combines TRBV7-6 with TRBJ2-2; 10 nucleotides agree with TRBD1. The length of the CDR3 is 16 residues. CDR1 is SGHVS, CDR2 FNYEAQ, per germline. CDR3 amino acids: CASSWDRGSNTGELFF. The DNA of the CDR3 is TGTGCCAGCAGCTGGGACAGGGGCTCGAATACCGGGGAGCTGTTTTTT.

This chain uses TRBV6-6 with TRBJ1-2, with D perhaps matching TRBD1 (6 bases). V was pared by 6 bases and J by 8 bases, with 19 bases between. The CDR3 has 14 amino acids. The germline CDR1 and CDR2 sequences are MNHNY and SVGAGI (reference sequence). The CDR3 here is CASSLDSPLVGYTF. As DNA, the CDR3 is TGTGCCAGCAGCCTGGACAGTCCCCTAGTCGGCTACACCTTC.

This clonotype was detected only a few times. The rearrangement links TRBV27 to TRBJ2-1; 10 bases match TRBD2. V lost 7 bases to trimming and J lost 2 bases; unmatched junction nucleotides: 23. CDR3 length: 21 amino acids. Germline CDR1 reads MNHEY; CDR2 reads SMNVEV (reference sequence). The CDR3 here is CASTPRGSSGRPGSTYNEQFF. As DNA, the CDR3 is TGTGCCAGCACCCCTCGAGGGAGTAGCGGGAGGCCCGGATCCACCTACAATGAGCAGTTCTTC.

This clonotype was observed at least ten times. The genes are TRBV12-3 or TRBV12-4 and TRBJ2-2, with D hard to call. V shed 6 bases and J shed 1 base, with 9 bases lying between them. This CDR3 is built from 14 residues. Here the CDR3 DNA reads TGTGCCAGCAGACCTACAGAGAACACCGGGGAGCTGTTTTTT. Translation: CASRPTENTGELFF.

Only a few counts were recorded for this clonotype. The chain combines TRBV15 with TRBJ1-3; 7 bases align to TRBD1. V trimming: 3 bases; J trimming: 0 bases; junction bases outside the gene matches: 5. This CDR3 region has 16 residues. Germline CDR1 LNHNV, CDR2 YYDKDF (reference sequence). The CDR3: CATSRTTGSSGNTIYF. Here the CDR3 DNA reads TGTGCCACCAGCAGGACGACAGGGTCCTCTGGAAACACCATATATTTT.

This clonotype was detected many times. Here the CDR3 DNA reads TGTGCCAGCAGCTTAGTCACCAGCGGGAGGGCTTACGAGCAGTACTTC. Amino acids: CASSLVTSGRAYEQYF. The V call is TRBV11-2, the J call TRBJ2-7, with TRBD2 identical over 10 bases. The junction had 7 bases not matched to a gene; V was cut back by 1 base and J by 4 bases. The CDR3 loop spans 16 amino acids. Germline V CDR1 and CDR2: SGHAT, FQNNGV.

The chain couples TRBV5-5 to TRBJ2-5; 9 bases fit TRBD1. The CDR3 has 16 residues. Trimming took 3 bases from V and 1 from J; bases not matched to a gene: 7. Looked up from germline, CDR1 is SGHKS and CDR2 is YYEKEE (reference sequence). The CDR3, as DNA: TGTGCCAGCAGCTCGGGACAGGGATCCCCCCAAGAGACCCAGTACTTC. Protein: CASSSGQGSPQETQYF. The variable domain in full, with the rest retrieved from reference TRBV5-5 and TRBJ2-5, is DAGVTQSPTHLIKTRGQQVTLRCSPISGHKSVSWYQQVLGQGPQFIFQYYEKEERGRGNFPDRFSARQFPNYSSELNVNALLLGDSALYLCASSSGQGSPQETQYFGPGTRLLVL.

This clonotype was recorded many times. V and J are TRBV12-3 or TRBV12-4 and TRBJ2-3, with 7 bases lining up with TRBD2. The CDR3 has 14 amino acids. The V and J ends lost 7 bases and 3 bases, in that order; junction bases with no gene match: 7. The CDR3 nucleotides read TGTGCCAGCAAACCGGGAGGCCTAACAGATACGCAGTATTTT. Its translation: CASKPGGLTDTQYF.

The rearrangement uses TRBV9 and TRBJ1-2, with D possibly TRBD1 on 5 matching bases. V was pared by 3 bases and J by 5 bases, with 14 bases between. Germline V CDR1 and CDR2: SGDLS, YYNGEE. CDR3 size: 14 residues. CDR3 sequence (DNA): TGTGCCAGCAGCGCGGGGAACGGGGGGTATGGCTACACCTTC. As protein: CASSAGNGGYGYTF.

This clonotype has only a few counts. The chain has TRBV29-1 and TRBJ2-7; no clear D gene. The germline CDR1 and CDR2 sequences are SQVTM and ANQGSEA. Trimming left V 6 bases short and J 0 bases short, with 12 bases between. The CDR3 contains 13 residues. In nucleotides, the CDR3 is TGCAGCGTGATGAAAGAGAGCTCCTACGAGCAGTACTTC. Translation: CSVMKESSYEQYF.